A single sample is the source of the 6 T cell receptor beta chains below, sequenced in a study of blood T cell repertoires in COVID-19. Assay: immunoSEQ multiplex PCR; the TCRdb copy retains only in-frame clones and omits some. The sample contains roughly 260,000 clones, about 89% of which appear only once. The sequencing input was PBMCs or T cells enriched from blood (not recorded which). The source of these receptors is a woman between 18 and 29 years old who had recovered from COVID-19.

The gene calls are TRBV2 and TRBJ2-3; TRBD2 is a possible D gene (6 bases). CDR1 and CDR2 (germline): SNHLY, FYNNEI. V dropped 3 bases and J dropped 0 bases, with 13 bases sitting between them. The CDR3 runs to 16 residues. This CDR3 reads CASSDHGGGSTDTQYF. CDR3 nucleotide sequence: TGTGCCAGCAGTGATCACGGGGGAGGAAGCACAGATACGCAGTATTTT.

This clone has just a few counts. This sequence joins TRBV7-9 and TRBJ1-2, with 8 positions matching TRBD1. CDR3 length: 14 amino acids. From germline, CDR1 is SEHNR and CDR2 FQNEAQ (reference sequence). Trimming took 4 bases from V and 6 from J; bases not matched to a gene: 7. CDR3 region: CASSWTGLIDGYTF. CDR3 bases: TGTGCCAGCAGCTGGACAGGGCTAATAGATGGCTACACCTTC.

The gene calls are TRBV7-9 and TRBJ1-5; 7 nucleotides match TRBD1. The CDR3 is 15 residues long. Germline values: CDR1 SEHNR, CDR2 FQNEAQ (reference sequence). J was trimmed by 4 bases and V by 5 bases; bases with no gene match: 8. The CDR3 sequence: CASSLGTERNQPQHF. Here the CDR3 DNA reads TGTGCCAGCAGCCTGGGGACAGAACGTAATCAGCCCCAGCATTTT.

The V call is TRBV6-5, the J call TRBJ1-5, with TRBD1 as a possible D gene (5 bases). V gave up 0 bases and J gave up 6 bases, with 9 bases separating them. The germline V gene has CDR1 MNHEY and CDR2 SVGAGI. This CDR3 has 14 amino acids. The CDR3: CASSYSGAVQPQHF. As DNA, the CDR3 is TGTGCCAGCAGTTACTCAGGGGCCGTTCAGCCCCAGCATTTT.

The chain has TRBV7-9 and TRBJ2-5; D may be TRBD2 (6 bases). The CDR3 sequence is 15 residues long. Germline V lookup: CDR1 SEHNR, CDR2 FQNEAQ (reference sequence). Deletions cut 2 bases from V and 4 bases from J, with 14 bases between. The CDR3 region is CASSLFRRGGETQYF. The CDR3 DNA reads as TGTGCCAGCAGCTTATTTCGACGGGGAGGAGAGACCCAGTACTTC.

A remark on this clone: One end of the junction does not line up with germline, which may come from a read error. CDR3 in amino acids: CASSERPIWTHF. CDR3 sequence (DNA): TGTGCCAGCAGTGAACGCCCAATTTGGACACACTTC. This chain connects TRBV2 to TRBJ1-2, with a possible D match to TRBD1 (5 bases). CDR1 and CDR2 (germline): SNHLY, FYNNEI. CDR3 length: 12 amino acids.